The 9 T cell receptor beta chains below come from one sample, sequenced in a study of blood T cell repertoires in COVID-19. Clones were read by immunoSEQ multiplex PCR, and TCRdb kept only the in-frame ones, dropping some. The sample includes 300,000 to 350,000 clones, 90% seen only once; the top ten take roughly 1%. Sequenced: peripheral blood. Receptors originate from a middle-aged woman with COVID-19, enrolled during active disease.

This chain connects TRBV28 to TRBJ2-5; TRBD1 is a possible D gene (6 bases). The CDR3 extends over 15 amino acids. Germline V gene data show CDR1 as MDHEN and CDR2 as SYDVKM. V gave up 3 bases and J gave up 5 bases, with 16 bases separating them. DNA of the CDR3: TGTGCCAGCAGTTTCGGTTGGAACAGGGCGGAGACCCAGTACTTC. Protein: CASSFGWNRAETQYF.

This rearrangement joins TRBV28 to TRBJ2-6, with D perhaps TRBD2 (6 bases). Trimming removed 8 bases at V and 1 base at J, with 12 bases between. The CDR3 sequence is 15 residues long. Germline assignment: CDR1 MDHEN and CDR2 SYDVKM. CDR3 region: CASLEAGSGANVLTF. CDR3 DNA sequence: TGTGCCAGCCTCGAGGCGGGGTCTGGGGCCAACGTCCTGACTTTC.

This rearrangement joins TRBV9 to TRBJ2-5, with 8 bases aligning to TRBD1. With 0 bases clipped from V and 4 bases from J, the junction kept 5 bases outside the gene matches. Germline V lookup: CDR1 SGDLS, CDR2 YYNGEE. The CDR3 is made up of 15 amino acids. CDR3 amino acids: CASSVGTGRRETQYF. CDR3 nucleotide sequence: TGTGCCAGCAGCGTAGGGACAGGGCGTCGAGAGACCCAGTACTTC. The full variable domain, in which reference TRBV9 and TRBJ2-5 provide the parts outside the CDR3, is DSGVTQTPKHLITATGQRVTLRCSPRSGDLSVYWYQQSLDQGLQFLIQYYNGEERAKGNILERFSAQQFPDLHSELNLSSLELGDSALYFCASSVGTGRRETQYFGPGTRLLVL.

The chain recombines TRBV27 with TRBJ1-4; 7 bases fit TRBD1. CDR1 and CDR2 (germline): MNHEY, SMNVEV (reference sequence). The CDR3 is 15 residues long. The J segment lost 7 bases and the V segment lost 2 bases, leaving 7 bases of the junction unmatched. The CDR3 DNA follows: TGTGCCAGCAGTTTAGCTCAGGGGGAAGGTGAAAAACTGTTTTTT. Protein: CASSLAQGEGEKLFF. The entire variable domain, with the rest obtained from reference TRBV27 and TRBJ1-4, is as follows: EAQVTQNPRYLITVTGKKLTVTCSQNMNHEYMSWYRQDPGLGLRQIYYSMNVEVTDKGDVPEGYKVSRKEKRNFPLILESPSPNQTSLYFCASSLAQGEGEKLFFGSGTQLSVL.

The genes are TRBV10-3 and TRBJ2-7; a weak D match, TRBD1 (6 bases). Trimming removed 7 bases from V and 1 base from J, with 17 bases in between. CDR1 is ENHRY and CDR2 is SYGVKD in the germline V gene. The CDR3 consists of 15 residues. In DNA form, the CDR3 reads TGTGCCATCAAAGAACCGGGACATCGTTCCTACGAGCAGTACTTC. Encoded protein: CAIKEPGHRSYEQYF.

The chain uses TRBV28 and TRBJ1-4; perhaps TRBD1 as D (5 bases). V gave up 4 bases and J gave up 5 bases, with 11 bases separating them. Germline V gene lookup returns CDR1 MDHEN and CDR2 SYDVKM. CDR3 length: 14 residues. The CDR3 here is CASSWAGRNEKLFF. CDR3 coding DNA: TGTGCCAGCAGTTGGGCAGGGCGGAATGAAAAACTGTTTTTT.

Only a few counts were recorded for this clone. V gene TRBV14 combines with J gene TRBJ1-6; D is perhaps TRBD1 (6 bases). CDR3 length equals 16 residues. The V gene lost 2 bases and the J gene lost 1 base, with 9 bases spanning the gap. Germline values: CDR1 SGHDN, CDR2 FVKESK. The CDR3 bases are TGTGCCAGCAGCCAAACAACAGGGTCCTATAATTCACCCCTCCACTTT. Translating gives CASSQTTGSYNSPLHF.

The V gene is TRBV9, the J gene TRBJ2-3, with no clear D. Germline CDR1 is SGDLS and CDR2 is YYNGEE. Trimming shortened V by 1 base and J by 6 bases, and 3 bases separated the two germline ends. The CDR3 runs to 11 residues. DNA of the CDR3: TGTGCCAGCAGCGTACTTGATACGCAGTATTTT. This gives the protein CASSVLDTQYF.

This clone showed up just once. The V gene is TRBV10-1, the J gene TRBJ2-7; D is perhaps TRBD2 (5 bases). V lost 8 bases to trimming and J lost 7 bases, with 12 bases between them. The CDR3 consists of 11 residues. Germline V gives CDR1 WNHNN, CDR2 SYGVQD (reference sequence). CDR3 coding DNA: TGCGCCAGCGGAGGACGGTCGGAGCAGTACTTC. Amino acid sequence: CASGGRSEQYF.